The clone carrying this T cell receptor (beta chain) has just a few counts. This entry belongs to a study of control samples from healthy donors and cancer patients. Sequencing was performed with immunoSEQ multiplex PCR; in TCRdb, only in-frame clones are kept and a portion is missing. Of about 85,000 clones in the sample, 90% are singletons; the top ten hold about 4%. The V gene's germline CDR1 is MNHNY and CDR2 SVGAGI (reference sequence). CDR3 length: 14 residues. V was pared by 6 bases and J by 6 bases, with 7 bases of the junction left unmatched. The sequencing input was blood. The chain is built from TRBV6-6 and TRBJ2-3; 9 bases line up with TRBD2. The receptor was derived from a woman aged 18-29 years in good health. CDR3 DNA sequence: TGTGCCAGCAGCCCCGGGACTAGCTCTGATACGCAGTATTTT. It is translated as CASSPGTSSDTQYF.